The source of this T cell receptor (beta chain) is a study of cytomegalovirus exposure and HLA in healthy donors. For the study at large: According to later analysis, the same platform produced the approximately 120 validation and several hundred first-cohort repertoires. Study findings and constraints: The tendency of first-cohort TCR clusters to co-occur in the 120 or so validation repertoires emerged from a later analysis.

The CDR3 length is 15 residues. Trimming removed 4 bases at V and 8 bases at J, with 15 bases between. The germline gives CDR1 MDHEN, CDR2 SYDVKM. Profiled with immunoSEQ multiplex PCR; TCRdb holds only in-frame clones, not every one. This sample has roughly 330,000 clones; about nine tenths occur once, and the top ten carry 1% to 1.5%. The donors were members of the validation cohort comprising some 130 subjects, separate from the roughly 700-subject first cohort. Of note for this clone: The antigen is not known.

Sequenced sample: PBMCs. This sequence originates from a young woman in good health and CMV-seropositive. The chain couples TRBV28 to TRBJ1-6; maybe TRBD1 (6 bases). CDR3: CASSSQGVWDSPLHF. The CDR3 DNA reads TGTGCCAGCAGTTCACAGGGAGTCTGGGATTCACCCCTCCACTTT.